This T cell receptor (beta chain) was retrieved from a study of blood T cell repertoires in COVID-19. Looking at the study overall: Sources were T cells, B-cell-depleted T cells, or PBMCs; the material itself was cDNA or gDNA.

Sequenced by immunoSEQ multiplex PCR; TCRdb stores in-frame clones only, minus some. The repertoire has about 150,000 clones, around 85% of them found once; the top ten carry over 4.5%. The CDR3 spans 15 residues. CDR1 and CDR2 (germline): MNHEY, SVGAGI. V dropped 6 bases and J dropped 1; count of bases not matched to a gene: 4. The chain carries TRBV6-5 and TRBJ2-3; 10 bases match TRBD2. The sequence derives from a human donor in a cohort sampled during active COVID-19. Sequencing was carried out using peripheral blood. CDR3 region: CASSPLAGGTDTQYF. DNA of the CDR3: TGTGCCAGCAGCCCCCTAGCGGGGGGCACAGATACGCAGTATTTT.